This T cell receptor beta chain was captured by sequencing in a study of T-cell memory formation after mild COVID-19. One entry per CDR3 protein results from TCRdb running MiXCR on the 5' RACE reads. Found here are a few hundred thousand distinct CDR3 sequences, 20% to 30% of them singletons; the top ten hold around 12%. The V and J ends lost 0 bases and 6 bases respectively, with 9 bases between them. The CDR3 is made up of 13 amino acids. Germline V gene lookup returns CDR1 SGHRS and CDR2 YFSETQ. The source material was PBMCs or a T cell subset sorted from them (not recorded which). The V gene is TRBV5-1, the J gene TRBJ2-5; TRBD1 might be the D (5 bases). This clonotype was sampled from an adult woman who had mild COVID-19 (a few samples of this study predate the infection). Cell type and time point are not known. The CDR3 spells CASSLATEQTQYF. The CDR3 bases are TGCGCCAGCAGCTTGGCGACAGAACAGACCCAGTACTTC.